This T cell receptor (beta chain) was captured by sequencing in a study of cytomegalovirus exposure and HLA in healthy donors. Study in general: A preliminary data release comprised around 90 million unique TCRs obtained from HLA-typed donors. The Caucasian-associated ancestry cluster held roughly 81% of around 380 genotyped donors.

About this clone: Its antigen is still unknown.

The V gene's germline CDR1 is SGHTA and CDR2 FQGNSA. The CDR3 loop spans 15 amino acids. V was shortened by 5 bases and J by 2 bases, with 14 bases between the two germline ends. Broader study findings: Most CMV-associated TCR beta chains were later found to appear HLA-restricted. A later analysis associated some 16,000 TCR beta sequences with HLA alleles at a 0.05 false discovery rate.

PCR primers comprised 60 Vbeta and 13 Jbeta primers. The assay was immunoSEQ multiplex PCR, and TCRdb's table has in-frame clones only and misses some. The sample includes roughly 140,000 clones, almost 80% of them seen just once. Input material: PBMCs. This chain uses TRBV7-2 with TRBJ2-3; D is perhaps TRBD2 (5 bases). This TCR was sampled from a male donor in good health and CMV-seronegative. The CDR3 loop reads CASSATRPITDTQYF. For the CDR3, the DNA is TGTGCCAGCAGCGCTACTAGGCCAATCACAGATACGCAGTATTTT.